These T cell receptor beta chains were read from a single sample in a study of cytomegalovirus exposure and HLA in healthy donors. The protocol was immunoSEQ multiplex PCR, while the TCRdb copy is restricted to in-frame clones and leaves out a portion. The sample carries about 160,000 clones, approximately 82% recorded once. Specimen: PBMCs. The source of these receptors is a man in his fifties in good health and CMV-seropositive. Each CDR3 is given with its conserved first and last residue. Each record gives: V gene, CDR3 protein.

>TRBV4-2
CASSQGQTEDGYTF
>TRBV27
CASSFAGLGVEQYF
>TRBV4-1
CASSQPPGSGTDTQYF
>TRBV21-1
CASSKGGYTPSYEQYF
>TRBV5-1
CASSLAHGNEQYF
>TRBV7-9
CASSRGTGELFF
>TRBV29-1
CSVLRTGSAFDGYTF
>TRBV30
CAWRGGSSGNTIYF
>TRBV6-5
CASSYGQSLVNTEAFF
>TRBV27
CASSLNRDTSYEQYF
>TRBV6-1
CASSEEVQGHVYGYTF
>TRBV14
CASSQESVLKAAAF
>TRBV11-2
CASSLEGGSSYEQYF
>TRBV7-9
CASRNSGGSETQYF
>TRBV5-8
CASSSVAGAYYNEQFF
>TRBV27
CASSSWDTEETQYF
>TRBV7-7
CASSLVAGDTGELFF
>TRBV5-4
CASSSGLAGVGTGELFF
>TRBV18
CASSPESSYEQYF
>TRBV5-1
CASRNRDYYNEQFF
>TRBV7-2
CASSPASGLAGESQYF
>TRBV1
CTSGDRGPGTDTQYF
>TRBV18
CASSPVTGEEKLFF
>TRBV2
CASRRLQGVYEKLFF
>TRBV30
CAWSQGGGETQYF
>TRBV5-1
CASSLELAGRTDTQYF
>TRBV5-1
CASSLAEGGRANYGYTF
>TRBV7-3
CASSLRDSAATEAFF
>TRBV23-1
CASSQSQTANSPLHF
>TRBV9
CASSVGSAGGARELFF
>TRBV27
CASTLRAGNNEQFF